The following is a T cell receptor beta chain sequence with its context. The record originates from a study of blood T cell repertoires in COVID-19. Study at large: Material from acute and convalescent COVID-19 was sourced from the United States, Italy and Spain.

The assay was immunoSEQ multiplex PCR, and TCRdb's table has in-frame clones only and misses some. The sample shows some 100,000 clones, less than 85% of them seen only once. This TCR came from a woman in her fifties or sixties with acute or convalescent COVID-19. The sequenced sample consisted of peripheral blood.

The chain's CDR3 is CASSLGREDGYTF. The CDR3, as DNA: TGTGCCAGCAGCTTAGGCCGAGAGGATGGCTACACCTTC. V usage is TRBV7-3 and J usage is TRBJ1-2; no definite D call. The germline V gene encodes CDR1 SGHTA and CDR2 FQGTGA. With 2 bases removed from V and 6 bases from J, the gap between germline ends came to 10 bases. CDR3 length: 13 residues. The whole variable domain, remainder taken from reference TRBV7-3 and TRBJ1-2, is GAGVSQTPSNKVTEKGKYVELRCDPISGHTALYWYRQSLGQGPEFLIYFQGTGAADDSGLPNDRFFAVRPEGSVSTLKIQRTERGDSAVYLCASSLGREDGYTFGSGTRLTVV.